The T cell receptor beta chain described here comes from a study of cytomegalovirus exposure and HLA in healthy donors. The primer mix had 60 Vbeta and 13 Jbeta primers. TCRdb keeps only in-frame clones here, not all; method: immunoSEQ multiplex PCR. The table includes under 150,000 clones, 70% to 90% detected once. The germline gives CDR1 LNHDA, CDR2 SQIVND (reference sequence). The CDR3 is 14 amino acids. The germline V and J ends were trimmed by 6 bases and 0 bases, with 11 bases remaining between them. This rearrangement joins TRBV19 to TRBJ1-1, with D perhaps TRBD1 (5 bases). The sequenced material came from PBMCs. This TCR was sampled from a woman aged 40 to 55 in good health and CMV-seropositive. The CDR3 region is CASRRGEMNTEAFF. The CDR3 region has the DNA TGTGCCAGTAGACGGGGGGAAATGAACACTGAAGCTTTCTTT.